This entry is about one T cell receptor (beta chain). This clonotype was picked up many times. Its antigen target is currently unknown. Base qualities are not provided; no much larger clone lies one nucleotide away. This sample was included in a study of T cells after yellow fever vaccination (dated by TCRdb to about 2019). In terms of the full investigation: Libraries from fractions with low cell numbers were prepared with the SMART-Seq v4 Ultra Low Input RNA kit. To follow T-cell clones before and after both primary and booster YFV17D yellow fever vaccination, bulk TCR alpha and beta repertoires underwent longitudinal sequencing. The cohort comprised two healthy male donors, one aged 18 to 29 and one aged 30 to 40 years. Blood was drawn at multiple timepoints before and after primary and secondary immunization, with bulk PBMC replicates and cell subsets isolated.

Instrument used: Illumina NovaSeq 6000. TCR cDNA was made using 5'RACE template switching, a step that added a universal primer site and unique molecular identifiers. cDNA synthesis was primed from both the TCR alpha and TCR beta constant segments. Two PCR steps were used to amplify libraries, with sample barcodes and sequencing adapters being added in the second step. Sequencing of the libraries was done on either Illumina HiSeq 2500 (2x100 bp) or NovaSeq (2x150 bp). The study's own analysis went as follows. Reads were demultiplexed and collapsed into UMI consensus sequences with MIGEC, and V(D)J alignment was performed with MiXCR. Vaccine-responding clonotypes were identified with edgeR using replicate PBMC samples, with FDR below 0.01 and a log2 fold change above 5 up to day 15 being required. CD4 or CD8 identity was assigned to each bulk clonotype according to whether the clonotype was present at higher abundance in the sequenced CD4 repertoire or the sequenced CD8 repertoire. TCRdb redid the processing of the public reads, applying fastp at Q25 and MiXCR, and retained in-frame beta chains. Merged by CDR3 protein, the rows form single entries marked with the most common genes and DNA. The V and J calls and clone size are TCRdb's, not the authors'. For this sample the table gives hundreds of thousands of distinct CDR3 sequences, of which 7.5% to 9.5% were detected only once. About 3% of the sample is in the top ten clones.

V loses 1 base of germline sequence and J loses 5 bases, and the interval between the two ends is 5 bases. The germline V gene provides CDR1 SGHRS and CDR2 YFSETQ. The CDR3 measures 12 amino acids from cysteine to phenylalanine. Of the read, only the CDR3 DNA is kept; its 36 bases are in frame from base 1. The treatment or condition label, read with the paper, signifies: live attenuated yellow fever vaccine strain. A standard Ficoll-Paque protocol was used to isolate PBMCs from peripheral blood. Dynabeads CD4 and CD8 positive selection kits were used to isolate the CD4 and CD8 T-cell fractions. TriZol was used to extract RNA from bulk PBMCs, from CD4 and CD8 fractions, and from dextramer-positive and dextramer-negative fractions. Here is what the overall study found, with its caveats: Because the study included only two donors, the extent to which the findings can be generalized is limited. A small share of clonotypes was detected in both CD4 and CD8 compartments, with the overlap likely arising from convergent recombination. Most clones expanded after primary vaccination (around 96% of CD4 and 88% of CD8) were re-detected after the booster, suggesting that broad memory maintenance occurred. FACS-sorted repertoires could contain abundant contaminating clonotypes from the bulk population, so computational filtering was required. The secondary T-cell response was found to be weaker but faster than the primary response, with a peak reached on day 5 rather than on day 15.

The sequenced sample was CD4+ T cells sorted from PBMCs, obtained 5 days after the yellow fever booster vaccination. The chain joins TRBV5-1 to TRBJ2-3; the D gene cannot be named for sure. The clonotype originates from a man aged 18 to 30 who received the YFV17D yellow fever vaccine. The nucleotides read TGCGCCAGCAGCTTGAGTCAAGATACGCAGTATTTT. This is translated as CASSLSQDTQYF.